This TCR beta chain derives from a study of cytomegalovirus exposure and HLA in healthy donors (TCRdb year 2017). Looking at the study overall: According to a later analysis, one platform produced both the roughly 110 validation repertoires and the roughly 640 repertoires of the first cohort. The study was designed to test whether signatures of past pathogen exposure could be identified by cataloging public T cell receptors. In addition to the first cohort of several hundred subjects, a separate validation cohort of some 120 different subjects was used. High-throughput TCR immunosequencing, statistical association of individual TCRs with disease status, and machine learning were combined to predict cytomegalovirus infection status.

Receptor libraries were prepared by the immunoSEQ multiplex PCR assay. Per the source publication's procedure: A statistical classification framework was built to diagnose cytomegalovirus status from the catalog of TCR beta chain sequences. What TCRdb holds here is the immuneACCESS table cut down to in-frame rearrangements. Part of the clones is not present; checked against another copy, under half of the missing clones reflect an unresolved V gene, and the others are unexplained. V, J and clone size derive from that table, while D and trimming were established from the DNA sequence. The sample data list more than 85,000 clones, and 86% of these were observed just once. The ten largest clones capture about 4% of the sample. The donors were included in the validation cohort of over a hundred subjects, a group kept apart from the roughly 670-subject first cohort. On this clone itself: It lacks a known antigen. Base-call qualities are not available, and no considerably larger clone is one nucleotide away.

The paper as a whole reports these results and caveats: The authors suggested that the approach could potentially be extended to other disease states and immunological phenotypes. A later analysis found that TCRs clustered in the first cohort also tended to co-occur in the 110 or so validation repertoires, with approximately 94% of cluster scores above 0. Most TCR sequences were seen in very few donors, while some public TCRs were found in many individuals. All 120 repertoires were used to score co-occurrence in the validation cohort in a later analysis, because that analysis had no HLA typing for the cohort. Cytomegalovirus status was reported to be diagnosed by the classifier with high specificity and sensitivity in both the original and validation cohorts. A total of roughly 160 TCR beta chains were listed by the study as associated with cytomegalovirus. In vitro tests confirmed that a few of the cytomegalovirus-associated TCR beta chains recognize cytomegalovirus antigens.

Relative to germline, V is missing 2 bases and J is missing 1 base, with 3 bases of the junction outside any gene match. The germline V gene gives CDR1 as LGHNT and CDR2 as FRNRAP. The CDR3 runs 15 residues from the cysteine to the phenylalanine. Just the 45-base CDR3 DNA is kept, in frame starting at base 1. The V gene is TRBV12-5 and the J gene is TRBJ2-3, with TRBD2 identical over 7 junction bases. Sequencing was performed on PBMCs. This TCR came from a woman younger than 30 in good health and CMV-seropositive. The bases read TGTGCTAGTGGTTTGATCCTAGCGGGCACAGATACGCAGTATTTT. Its coded protein is CASGLILAGTDTQYF.